The next 15 T cell receptor beta chains were all read from a single sample in a study of cytomegalovirus exposure and HLA in healthy donors. PCR was performed using 60 Vbeta and 13 Jbeta primers. Clones were sequenced by immunoSEQ multiplex PCR, and TCRdb holds only the in-frame ones, with some missing. The sample contains more than 95,000 clones, approximately 80% of which appear only once. Sequenced material: PBMCs. All receptors derive from a woman aged 18-35 years in good health and CMV-seropositive.

The chain carries TRBV4-1 and TRBJ2-7; the D gene is possibly TRBD2 (6 bases). CDR1 and CDR2 from the germline V gene are MGHRA and YSYEKL. The CDR3 is 16 amino acids. Deletions cut 1 base from V and 2 bases from J, with 15 bases between. CDR3 DNA: TGCGCCAGCAGCCAAGGGATGGGACTCACAGCCTACGAGCAGTACTTC. It is translated as CASSQGMGLTAYEQYF.

The CDR3 DNA is TGTGCCAGCAGCCCGGACAGGGGGCTGAACGAGCAGTACTTC. Translating it yields CASSPDRGLNEQYF. This chain joins TRBV5-4 and TRBJ2-7, with TRBD1 identical over 11 bases. There are 14 residues in the CDR3. V gave up 4 bases and J gave up 5 bases; unmatched junction bases: 5. CDR1 is SGHNT, CDR2 YYREEE, per germline (reference sequence).

The chain uses TRBV4-1 and TRBJ1-4; unclear D gene. Per the germline V gene, CDR1 is MGHRA and CDR2 is YSYEKL. With 1 base removed from V and 0 bases from J, the gap between germline ends came to 6 bases. The CDR3 extends over 15 amino acids. The chain's CDR3 is CASSQGYATNEKLFF. The CDR3, as DNA: TGCGCCAGCAGCCAAGGCTATGCAACTAATGAAAAACTGTTTTTT.

The gene calls are TRBV27 and TRBJ2-1; weak D call: TRBD2 (6 bases). Germline CDR1 and CDR2: MNHEY and SMNVEV (reference sequence). The CDR3 loop spans 15 amino acids. Trimming pared 2 bases from V and 0 bases from J, leaving 8 bases between. The CDR3: CASSLGGNSYNEQFF. The CDR3 DNA is TGTGCCAGCAGTTTAGGCGGGAACTCCTACAATGAGCAGTTCTTC.

This clone was seen once. V and J are TRBV11-2 and TRBJ2-7, with TRBD2 matching over 7 bases. CDR1 SGHAT and CDR2 FQNNGV come from the germline V gene. The V segment lost 6 bases and the J segment 0 bases; nucleotides outside the gene matches: 11. The CDR3 is 16 amino acids. CDR3 in DNA: TGTGCCAGCAGGCACTTTGCGGGAGCGGGCTCCTACGAGCAGTACTTC. Residues: CASRHFAGAGSYEQYF.

The chain employs TRBV2 and TRBJ2-3; tentatively, D is TRBD2 (5 bases). The CDR3 totals 14 residues. Trimming left V 3 bases short and J 3 bases short, with 10 bases between. The V gene's germline CDR1 is SNHLY and CDR2 FYNNEI. CDR3 sequence: CASSDPLATDTQYF. The DNA for the CDR3 is TGTGCCAGCAGTGACCCTCTAGCAACAGATACGCAGTATTTT.

The chain links TRBV11-2 to TRBJ1-1; D gene ambiguous. CDR3 length equals 14 residues. Germline V lookup: CDR1 SGHAT, CDR2 FQNNGV. Trimming took 1 base from V and 2 from J, leaving 8 bases between them. The CDR3 spells CASSLVGGNTEAFF. The DNA of the CDR3 is TGTGCCAGCAGCTTAGTGGGAGGAAACACTGAAGCTTTCTTT.

This clone showed up just a few times. This chain uses TRBV2 with TRBJ1-1, with 7 bases identical to TRBD1. Germline V gene lookup returns CDR1 SNHLY and CDR2 FYNNEI. J gave up 2 bases and V 11 bases, and 8 bases lay outside the gene matches. CDR3 length: 13 residues. The CDR3 DNA is TGTGCCTTGAGGGACAGCGCTAACACTGAAGCTTTCTTT. It specifies CALRDSANTEAFF.

The rearrangement uses TRBV29-1 and TRBJ2-3; TRBD1 matches 8 bases. The CDR3 consists of 14 residues. In germline, CDR1 is SQVTM, CDR2 ANQGSEA. Trimming cost V 7 bases and J 3 bases; bases outside gene matches: 9. The CDR3 region is CSGRTGILTDTQYF. As DNA, the CDR3 is TGCAGCGGCCGGACAGGGATCTTAACAGATACGCAGTATTTT.

The chain is built from TRBV29-1 and TRBJ1-5; no definite D call. Trimming took off 4 bases at V and 7 bases at J, with 14 bases between the two ends. CDR3 length: 13 amino acids. Germline V gene sequence: CDR1 SQVTM, CDR2 ANQGSEA. CDR3 coding DNA: TGCAGCGTTGCAGGCAGCAGCGGCCAGCCCCAGCATTTT. It specifies CSVAGSSGQPQHF.

V gene TRBV5-1 combines with J gene TRBJ2-2, with 8 bases matching TRBD2. The V and J ends lost 2 bases and 0 bases, in that order; junction bases with no gene match: 3. The CDR3 spans 16 residues. Germline lookup yields CDR1 SGHRS and CDR2 YFSETQ. CDR3 sequence (DNA): TGCGCCAGCAGCTTTAATAGCGGGACGAACACCGGGGAGCTGTTTTTT. It encodes CASSFNSGTNTGELFF.

The chain has TRBV4-1 and TRBJ2-3; D not certain. Trimming removed 4 bases from V and 0 bases from J, with 5 bases in between. This CDR3 has 13 residues. Germline-derived CDR1 and CDR2 are MGHRA and YSYEKL. The CDR3: CASSRHSTDTQYF. The CDR3 coding sequence is TGCGCCAGCAGCCGACATAGCACAGATACGCAGTATTTT.

The CDR3 region has the DNA TGCGCCAGCCGGGAGATAGCGGGGACCGGGGAGCTGTTTTTT. Protein: CASREIAGTGELFF. The chain joins TRBV5-1 to TRBJ2-2, with 8 bases matching TRBD2. This CDR3 spans 14 amino acids. V trimming: 7 bases; J trimming: 5 bases; junction bases outside the gene matches: 7. CDR1 SGHRS and CDR2 YFSETQ come from the germline V gene.

The chain links TRBV6-5 to TRBJ2-1; 7 bases agree with TRBD1. The CDR3 is 14 amino acids. V was pared by 4 bases and J by 6 bases, with 6 bases of the junction left unmatched. Germline V CDR1 and CDR2: MNHEY, SVGAGI. CDR3 in amino acids: CASSFVTGVNEQFF. The CDR3 DNA follows: TGTGCCAGCAGTTTCGTAACAGGGGTCAATGAGCAGTTCTTC.

J is TRBJ1-1 and V is TRBV2; a weak D match, TRBD1 (6 bases). Trimming removed 5 bases at V and 0 bases at J, with 10 bases between. Germline V CDR1 and CDR2: SNHLY, FYNNEI. CDR3 length equals 14 residues. The CDR3 DNA sequence: TGTGCCAGCAGTTTGGGACATTTGAACACTGAAGCTTTCTTT. It specifies CASSLGHLNTEAFF.